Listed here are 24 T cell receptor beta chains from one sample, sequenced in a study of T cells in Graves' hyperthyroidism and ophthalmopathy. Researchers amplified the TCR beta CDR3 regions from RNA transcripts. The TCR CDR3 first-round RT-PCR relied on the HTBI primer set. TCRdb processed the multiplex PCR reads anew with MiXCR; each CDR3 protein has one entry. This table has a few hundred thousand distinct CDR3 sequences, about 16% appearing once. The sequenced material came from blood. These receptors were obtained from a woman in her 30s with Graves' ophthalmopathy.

In DNA form, the CDR3 reads TGTGCCAGTAGTTTCGATCAGGGTGTCAATGAGCAGTTCTTC. It translates to CASSFDQGVNEQFF. V gene TRBV19 combines with J gene TRBJ2-1; the D gene is possibly TRBD1 (5 bases). CDR3 length: 14 amino acids. V was cut by 5 bases and J by 6 bases, with 14 bases left in between. CDR1 and CDR2 from the germline V gene are LNHDA and SQIVND (reference sequence).

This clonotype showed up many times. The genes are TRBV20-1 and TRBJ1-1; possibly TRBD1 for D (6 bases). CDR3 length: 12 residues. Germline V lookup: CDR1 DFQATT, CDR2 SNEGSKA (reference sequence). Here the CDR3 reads CIPKGGGPEAFF. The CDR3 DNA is TGCATCCCGAAGGGGGGGGGACCTGAAGCTTTCTTT.

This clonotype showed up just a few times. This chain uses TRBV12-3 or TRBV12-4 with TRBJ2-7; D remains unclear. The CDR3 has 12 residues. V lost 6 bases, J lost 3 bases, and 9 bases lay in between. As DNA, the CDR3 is TGTGCCAGCAGCCACATGGGCTACGAGCAGTACTTC. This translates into CASSHMGYEQYF.

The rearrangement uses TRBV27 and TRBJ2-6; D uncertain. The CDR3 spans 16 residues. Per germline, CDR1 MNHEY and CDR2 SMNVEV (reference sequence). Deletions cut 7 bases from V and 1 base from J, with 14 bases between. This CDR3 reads CASTLDGRSGANVLTF. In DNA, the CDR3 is TGTGCCAGCACCTTGGACGGACGATCTGGGGCCAACGTCCTGACTTTC.

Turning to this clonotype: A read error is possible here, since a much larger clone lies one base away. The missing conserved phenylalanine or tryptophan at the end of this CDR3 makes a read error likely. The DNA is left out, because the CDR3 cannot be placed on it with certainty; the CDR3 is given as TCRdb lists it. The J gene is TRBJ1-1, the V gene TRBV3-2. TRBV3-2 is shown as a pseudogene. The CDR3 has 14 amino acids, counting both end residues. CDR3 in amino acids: CASRSYLSNTEAFL.

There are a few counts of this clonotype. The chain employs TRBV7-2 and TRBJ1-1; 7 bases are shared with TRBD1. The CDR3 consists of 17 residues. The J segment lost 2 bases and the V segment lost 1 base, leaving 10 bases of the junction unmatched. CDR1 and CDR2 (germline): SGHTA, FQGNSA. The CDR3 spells CASSLGLGQEFNTEAFF. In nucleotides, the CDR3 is TGTGCCAGCAGCTTAGGTTTAGGACAGGAATTTAACACTGAAGCTTTCTTT.

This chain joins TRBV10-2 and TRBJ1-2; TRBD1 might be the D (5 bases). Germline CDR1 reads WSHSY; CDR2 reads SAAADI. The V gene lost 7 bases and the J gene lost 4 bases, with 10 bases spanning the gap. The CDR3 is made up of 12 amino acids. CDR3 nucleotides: TGCGCCAGCACCCAGGGAAGCTATGGCTACACCTTC. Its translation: CASTQGSYGYTF.

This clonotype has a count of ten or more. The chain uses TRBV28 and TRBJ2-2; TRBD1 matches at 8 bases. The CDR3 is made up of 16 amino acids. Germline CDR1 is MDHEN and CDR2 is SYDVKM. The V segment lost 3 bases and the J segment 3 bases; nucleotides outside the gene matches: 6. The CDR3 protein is CASSFQAGGYTGELFF. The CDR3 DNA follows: TGTGCCAGCAGTTTTCAGGCAGGGGGCTACACCGGGGAGCTGTTTTTT.

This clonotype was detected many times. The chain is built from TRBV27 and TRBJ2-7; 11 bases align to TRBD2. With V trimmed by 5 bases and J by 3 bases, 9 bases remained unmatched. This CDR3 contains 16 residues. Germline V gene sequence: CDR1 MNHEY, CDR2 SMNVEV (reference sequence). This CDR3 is CASSQTTSGGNYEQYF. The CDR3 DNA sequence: TGTGCCAGCAGTCAAACCACTAGCGGGGGAAACTACGAGCAGTACTTC.

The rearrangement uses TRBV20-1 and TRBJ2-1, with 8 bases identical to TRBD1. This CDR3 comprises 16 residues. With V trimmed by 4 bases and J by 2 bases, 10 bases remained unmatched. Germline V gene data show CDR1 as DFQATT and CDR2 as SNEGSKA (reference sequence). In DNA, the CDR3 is TGCAGTGCTATGACTCTCAGGGGGCGTGCCTACAATGAGCAGTTCTTC. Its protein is CSAMTLRGRAYNEQFF.

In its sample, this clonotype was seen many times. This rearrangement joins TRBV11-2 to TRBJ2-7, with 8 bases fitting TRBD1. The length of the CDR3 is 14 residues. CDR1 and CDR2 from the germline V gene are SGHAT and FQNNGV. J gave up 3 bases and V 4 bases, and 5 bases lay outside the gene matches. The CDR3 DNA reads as TGTGCCAGCAGCTACCACGACAGGGGCTACGAGCAGTACTTC. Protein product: CASSYHDRGYEQYF.

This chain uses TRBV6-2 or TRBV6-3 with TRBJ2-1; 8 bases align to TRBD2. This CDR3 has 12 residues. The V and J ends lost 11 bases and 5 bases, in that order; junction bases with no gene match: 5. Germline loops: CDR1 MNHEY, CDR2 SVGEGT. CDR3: CAEGRGDNEQFF. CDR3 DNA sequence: TGTGCCGAGGGGCGGGGGGACAATGAGCAGTTCTTC.

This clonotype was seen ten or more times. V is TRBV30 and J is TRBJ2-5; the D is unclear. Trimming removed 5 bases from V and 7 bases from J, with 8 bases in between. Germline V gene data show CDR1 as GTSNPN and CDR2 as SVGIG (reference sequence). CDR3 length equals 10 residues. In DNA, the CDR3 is TGTGCCTGGGGGTTGGGGACCCAGTACTTC. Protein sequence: CAWGLGTQYF.

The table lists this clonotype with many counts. CDR3 residues: CASSGNRGRTQPQHF. In DNA form, the CDR3 reads TGTGCCAGCAGCGGCAACAGGGGAAGGACTCAGCCCCAGCATTTT. The chain combines TRBV2 with TRBJ1-5; 7 bases are shared with TRBD1. After removal of 6 bases from V and 6 bases from J, the junction contained 11 bases not matched to a gene. The CDR3 length is 15 residues. Per germline, CDR1 SNHLY and CDR2 FYNNEI.

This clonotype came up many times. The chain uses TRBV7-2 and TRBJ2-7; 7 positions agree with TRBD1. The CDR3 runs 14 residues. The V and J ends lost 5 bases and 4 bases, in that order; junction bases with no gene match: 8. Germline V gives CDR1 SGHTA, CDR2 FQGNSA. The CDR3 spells CASSPGQITYEQYF. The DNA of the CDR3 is TGTGCCAGCAGCCCGGGACAGATAACTTACGAGCAGTACTTC.

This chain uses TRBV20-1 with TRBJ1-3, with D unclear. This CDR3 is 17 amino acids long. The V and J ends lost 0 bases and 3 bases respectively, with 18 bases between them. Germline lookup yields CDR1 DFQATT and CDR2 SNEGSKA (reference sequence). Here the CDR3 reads CSARDWAGRGGGNTIYF. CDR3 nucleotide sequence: TGCAGTGCTAGAGATTGGGCGGGCCGCGGAGGTGGAAACACCATATATTTT.

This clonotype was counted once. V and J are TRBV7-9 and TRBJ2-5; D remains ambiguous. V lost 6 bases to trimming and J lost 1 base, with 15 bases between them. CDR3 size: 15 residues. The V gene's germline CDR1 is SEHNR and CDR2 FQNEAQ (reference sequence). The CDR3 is CASSEADYSQETQYF. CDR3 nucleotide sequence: TGTGCCAGCAGTGAGGCGGATTATTCCCAAGAGACCCAGTACTTC.

Here the CDR3 reads CASSDPGRATPLHF. Written as DNA, the CDR3 is TGTGCCAGCAGCGACCCGGGACGGGCGACACCCCTCCACTTT. The J gene is TRBJ1-6, the V gene TRBV27, with a tentative D call TRBD1 (5 bases). In germline, CDR1 is MNHEY, CDR2 SMNVEV (reference sequence). The CDR3 consists of 14 residues. V was shortened by 6 bases and J by 11 bases, with 17 bases between the two germline ends.

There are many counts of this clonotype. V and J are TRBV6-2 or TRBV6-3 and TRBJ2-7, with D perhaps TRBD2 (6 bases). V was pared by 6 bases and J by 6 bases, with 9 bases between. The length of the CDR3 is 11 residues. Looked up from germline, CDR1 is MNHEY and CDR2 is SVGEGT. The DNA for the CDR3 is TGTGCCAGCAGGCGGGGTGGCGAGCAGTACTTC. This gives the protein CASRRGGEQYF.

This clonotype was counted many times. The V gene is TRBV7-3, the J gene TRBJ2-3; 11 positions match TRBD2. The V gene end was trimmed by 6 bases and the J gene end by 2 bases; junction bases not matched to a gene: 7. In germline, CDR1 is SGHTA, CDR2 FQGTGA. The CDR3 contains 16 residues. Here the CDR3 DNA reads TGTGCCAGCAGTCTAGCGGGAGGACGGGACACAGATACGCAGTATTTT. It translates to CASSLAGGRDTDTQYF. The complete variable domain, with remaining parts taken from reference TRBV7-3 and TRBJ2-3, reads GAGVSQTPSNKVTEKGKYVELRCDPISGHTALYWYRQSLGQGPEFLIYFQGTGAADDSGLPNDRFFAVRPEGSVSTLKIQRTERGDSAVYLCASSLAGGRDTDTQYFGPGTRLTVL.

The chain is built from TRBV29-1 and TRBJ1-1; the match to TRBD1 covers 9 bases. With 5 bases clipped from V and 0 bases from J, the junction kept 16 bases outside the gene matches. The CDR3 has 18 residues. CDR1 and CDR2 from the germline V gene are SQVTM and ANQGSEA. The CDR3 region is CSVPGQGLARKMNTEAFF. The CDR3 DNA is TGCAGCGTTCCGGGACAGGGCCTAGCAAGAAAGATGAACACTGAAGCTTTCTTT.

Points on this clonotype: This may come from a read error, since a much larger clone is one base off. CDR3 region: CASSLPVAIPDTQYF. The CDR3 nucleotides read TGTGCCAGCAGCTTACCGGTAGCGATTCCAGATACGCAGTATTTT. The chain carries TRBV7-2 and TRBJ2-3; weak D call: TRBD2 (5 bases). CDR1 is SGHTA, CDR2 FQGNSA, per germline. V shed 2 bases and J shed 4 bases, with 13 bases lying between them. The CDR3 has 15 amino acids. Combining the CDR3 with reference TRBV7-2 and TRBJ2-3 gives the whole variable domain GAGVSQSPSNKVTEKGKDVELRCDPISGHTALYWYRQSLGQGLEFLIYFQGNSAPDKSGLPSDRFSAERTGGSVSTLTIQRTQQEDSAVYLCASSLPVAIPDTQYFGPGTRLTVL.

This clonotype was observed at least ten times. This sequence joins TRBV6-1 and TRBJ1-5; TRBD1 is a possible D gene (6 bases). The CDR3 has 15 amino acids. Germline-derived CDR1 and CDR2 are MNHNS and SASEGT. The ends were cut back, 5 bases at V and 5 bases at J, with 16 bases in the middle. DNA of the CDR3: TGTGCCAGCAGTCAAGGGATGTCAGGGGATCAGCCCCAGCATTTT. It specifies CASSQGMSGDQPQHF.

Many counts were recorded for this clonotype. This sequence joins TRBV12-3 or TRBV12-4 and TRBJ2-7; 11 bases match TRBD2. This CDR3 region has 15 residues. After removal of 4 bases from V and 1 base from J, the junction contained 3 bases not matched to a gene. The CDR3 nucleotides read TGTGCCAGCAGTTCTGGACTAGCGGGTTCCTACGAGCAGTACTTC. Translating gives CASSSGLAGSYEQYF.